This TCR beta chain is from a study of early T cells in non-severe SARS-CoV-2 infection. Unique molecular identifier tags were affixed to discrete cDNA molecules. TCRdb called the 5' RACE reads again in MiXCR, with one record for every CDR3 protein. The sample lists some 76,000 distinct CDR3 sequences; roughly a sixth were seen once. This clonotype appeared many times. Germline assignment: CDR1 SGHTA and CDR2 FQGNSA. CDR3 size: 16 residues. Trimming left V 0 bases short and J 0 bases short, with 9 bases between. The TCR originated in an adult who was a healthcare worker with PCR-confirmed SARS-CoV-2 infection or an uninfected control (not recorded which). Sequencing was carried out using whole blood. The rearrangement uses TRBV7-2 and TRBJ1-3; D perhaps matches TRBD1 (5 bases). CDR3 nucleotide sequence: TGTGCCAGCAGCTTAGCCACGGGGCTCTCTGGAAACACCATATATTTT. Its protein is CASSLATGLSGNTIYF.